This is a list of T cell receptor beta chains from one sample in a study of blood T cell repertoires in COVID-19. Clones were sequenced by immunoSEQ multiplex PCR, and TCRdb holds only the in-frame ones, with some missing. The sample lists approximately 250,000 clones; approximately 89% were seen once. Specimen: peripheral blood. Receptors originate from a man between 35 and 55 years old with active or convalescent COVID-19. CDR3s include the opening cysteine and the closing phenylalanine or tryptophan. The D gene is left open where the match is weak. Only part of the rows carry a size: once, few, many, or a class if the clone is expanded.

-,-,TRBJ1-1,TRBV3-1/TRBV3-2,TGTGCCAGCAGCCAAGTGGGACAGAACACTGAAGCTTTCTTT,CASSQVGQNTEAFF
-,-,TRBJ2-3,TRBV13,TGTGCCAGCAGCTTGCTCGCCGGGGTGGGGACAGATACGCAGTATTTT,CASSLLAGVGTDTQYF
-,TRBD1,TRBJ2-7,TRBV6-5,TGTGCCAGCAGGAACCGGGACAGGGCCGCCTACGAGCAGTACTTC,CASRNRDRAAYEQYF
once,-,TRBJ1-2,TRBV29-1,TGCAGCGTTGAAGAAAACAGGGTGCGTGGCTACACCTTC,CSVEENRVRGYTF
-,TRBD2,TRBJ2-7,TRBV10-2,TGCGCCAGCTACGGGACTAGCGGGGGATTCGACTACGAGCAGTACTTC,CASYGTSGGFDYEQYF
once,-,TRBJ1-1,TRBV2,TGTGCCAGCAGGGCGTCCAGACAGGCCCTGGGGCACACTGAAGCTTTCTTT,CASRASRQALGHTEAFF
-,TRBD1,TRBJ2-1,TRBV30,TGTGCCTGGGGGACAAAGGACAGGGCCTACAATGAGCAGTTCTTC,CAWGTKDRAYNEQFF
few,-,TRBJ1-5,TRBV21-1,TGTGCCAGCAGCAAAAAGGCCAGGGGGGAGGAAAGCAATCAGCCCCAGCATTTT,CASSKKARGEESNQPQHF
-,-,TRBJ2-2,TRBV9,TGTGCCAGCATGCGGGGGCCGAACACCGGGGAGCTGTTTTTT,CASMRGPNTGELFF
-,TRBD1,TRBJ1-1,TRBV19,TGTGCCAGTAGTGGGACAGGTCGCACTGAAGCTTTCTTT,CASSGTGRTEAFF
-,-,TRBJ1-6,TRBV5-1,TGCGCCAGCAGCTTGGGAGGAACCAATTCACCCCTCCACTTT,CASSLGGTNSPLHF
-,TRBD1,TRBJ2-7,TRBV5-1,TGCGCCAGCAGCACCTGGACAGGGACCGAGCAGTACTTC,CASSTWTGTEQYF
-,-,TRBJ2-7,TRBV6-5,TGTGCCAGCAGGACCCAGGTCGGGGGTCAGTACTTC,CASRTQVGGQYF
-,TRBD2,TRBJ2-1,TRBV11-3,TGTGCCAGCAGCTTAGTAGCGGGAGGGCTAAATGAGCAGTTCTTC,CASSLVAGGLNEQFF
-,-,TRBJ1-4,TRBV30,TGTGCCTGGAGTGCTGGACAGCCTACCATGAGTGAAAAACTGTTTTTT,CAWSAGQPTMSEKLFF
-,TRBD1,TRBJ1-4,TRBV7-8,TGTGCCAGCAGCACCACCGGGACAGGGCGCGAAAAACTGTTTTTT,CASSTTGTGREKLFF
-,TRBD2,TRBJ2-3,TRBV4-2,TGTGCCAGCAGCCCTCAGCGGGATGCAACAGATACGCAGTATTTT,CASSPQRDATDTQYF
-,TRBD2,TRBJ2-3,TRBV7-8,TGTGCCAGCAGCTTTCCAGCGGGAGGGACCGCAGATACGCAGTATTTT,CASSFPAGGTADTQYF
-,-,TRBJ1-3,TRBV6-1,TGTGCCAGCAGTGAAGCTCAGGGGATCGGAAACACCATATATTTT,CASSEAQGIGNTIYF
-,TRBD1,TRBJ1-3,TRBV29-1,TGCAGCGTTGAAGCGAAACAGGGGGCTTGGAACACCATATATTTT,CSVEAKQGAWNTIYF
-,TRBD1,TRBJ2-4,TRBV5-4,TGTGCCAGCAGCCAGGGACAGGGAAATGAAAACATTCAGTACTTC,CASSQGQGNENIQYF
-,-,TRBJ1-5,TRBV6-5,TGTGCCAGCAGTCCCCAGGGGCGGCATCAACCCCAGCATTTT,CASSPQGRHQPQHF
-,TRBD2,TRBJ2-3,TRBV27,TGTGCCAGCAGTTCCGTGGGGGTGGCGGGAGTATATACGCAGTATTTT,CASSSVGVAGVYTQYF
-,-,TRBJ1-6,TRBV28,TGTGCCAGCCGAGGCGGAAATTCACCCCTCCACTTT,CASRGGNSPLHF
-,-,TRBJ2-4,TRBV10-3,TGTGCCATCAGTGAGTCAGTGGATGGAGGGGCCAAAAACATTCAGTACTTC,CAISESVDGGAKNIQYF
-,TRBD2,TRBJ2-2,TRBV28,TGTGCCAGCTTCGGGAGGACGGGGGCCGGGGAGCTGTTTTTT,CASFGRTGAGELFF
-,-,TRBJ1-2,TRBV30,TGTGCCTGGAGTTCTACAGTTCGCTACACCTTC,CAWSSTVRYTF
-,TRBD1,TRBJ1-1,TRBV11-3,TGTGCCAGCAGCTTAGAAAAACTAGGGACAGGTGGGGTCCCTGAAGCTTTCTTT,CASSLEKLGTGGVPEAFF
-,TRBD1,TRBJ1-4,TRBV9,TGTGCCAGCAGCGCACCGGGACAGGGGACCCCTTCTAATGAAAAACTGTTTTTT,CASSAPGQGTPSNEKLFF
-,TRBD1,TRBJ2-5,TRBV5-4,TGTGCCAGCAGCTTGGTCCAAGGACAGGGGGCGGAGACCCAGTACTTC,CASSLVQGQGAETQYF
-,-,TRBJ2-2,TRBV6-6,TGTGCCAGCAGTCGGACCCCCAGGGTATGGGACACCGGGGAGCTGTTTTTT,CASSRTPRVWDTGELFF
-,TRBD1,TRBJ1-1,TRBV5-1,TGCGCCAGCAGCTTGGGGGACAGGGTTGTGTTGGACACTGAAGCTTTCTTT,CASSLGDRVVLDTEAFF
-,-,TRBJ2-7,TRBV19,TGTGCCAGTAGCTCCGGCGGGTGGGCTGGGAAGGCCAAGTCCTACGAGCAGTACTTC,CASSSGGWAGKAKSYEQYF
-,-,TRBJ1-5,TRBV5-6,TGTGCCAGCAGCTTGGGGGCAGCAAGCAATCAGCCCCAGCATTTT,CASSLGAASNQPQHF
-,-,TRBJ2-7,TRBV29-1,TGCAGCGTTGTACAGCCTTATGGCTACGAGCAGTACTTC,CSVVQPYGYEQYF